A single sample gave rise to the 24 T cell receptor beta chains below, sequenced in a study of beta chain features in type 1 diabetes. Study observations and caveats: A moderate, significant TCRB CDR3 shortening appeared in type 1 diabetes across four CD4+ subsets.

For these TCRs, the target antigens are not known. cDNA synthesis used the whole RNA isolate, giving expressed TCRB sequences. Measured with immunoSEQ multiplex PCR; TCRdb has only the in-frame clones, and not every one. The sample lists 600,000 or so clones, roughly an eighth seen once, with 0.095% to 0.15% in the top ten. Sequencing was carried out using naive CD4+ T cells from blood. These receptors were taken from a man aged 30-40 years with type 1 diabetes.

This clone was counted a few times. The chain links TRBV4-3 to TRBJ2-7; 7 bases match TRBD1. Germline lookup yields CDR1 LGHNA and CDR2 YSLEER. The CDR3 consists of 15 residues. Trimming took 1 base from V and 6 from J; bases not matched to a gene: 9. The CDR3 protein is CASSQGRQGPSEQYF. The CDR3 region has the DNA TGCGCCAGCAGCCAAGGAAGACAGGGACCCTCCGAGCAGTACTTC.

In the case of this clone: Germline and junction disagree at one end, which may indicate a read error. The CDR3 protein is CASSARGLDQKLFF. CDR3 DNA sequence: TGTGCCAGCAGCGCTAGGGGGCTGGATCAAAAGCTGTTTTTT. The chain uses TRBV7-9 and TRBJ1-4, with 7 bases that match TRBD1. This CDR3 has 14 residues. Germline CDR1 is SEHNR and CDR2 is FQNEAQ (reference sequence). The variable domain in full, with the rest retrieved from reference TRBV7-9 and TRBJ1-4, is DTGVSQNPRHKITKRGQNVTFRCDPISEHNRLYWYRQTLGQGPEFLTYFQNEAQLEKSRLLSDRFSAERPKGSFSTLEIQRTEQGDSAMYLCASSARGLDQKLFFGSGTQLSVL.

The chain uses TRBV5-1 and TRBJ2-7; 8 bases line up with TRBD1. This CDR3 comprises 15 residues. V was clipped by 3 bases and J by 2 bases; unmatched bases: 7. Germline V gene data show CDR1 as SGHRS and CDR2 as YFSETQ. DNA for the CDR3: TGCGCCAGCAGCTCCTCCGGACAGGGAACCTACGAGCAGTACTTC. Translation: CASSSSGQGTYEQYF.

The chain is built from TRBV7-9 and TRBJ2-5, with D hard to call. V gave up 1 base and J gave up 0 bases, with 6 bases separating them. CDR3 size: 14 residues. Germline-derived CDR1 and CDR2 are SEHNR and FQNEAQ (reference sequence). The CDR3 loop is CASSLEPYQETQYF. The CDR3 DNA is TGTGCCAGCAGCTTAGAGCCTTACCAAGAGACCCAGTACTTC.

The rearrangement uses TRBV28 and TRBJ1-5; maybe TRBD1 (5 bases). The CDR3 has 14 residues. The germline gives CDR1 MDHEN, CDR2 SYDVKM. Trimming removed 8 bases at V and 4 bases at J, with 15 bases between. The CDR3 DNA follows: TGTGCCAGCGCCTCCGGGGGATCTAATCAGCCCCAGCATTTT. Its protein product is CASASGGSNQPQHF.

The gene calls are TRBV10-3 and TRBJ2-4; D is tentatively TRBD1 or TRBD2 (5 bases each). CDR1 and CDR2 (germline): ENHRY, SYGVKD. Trimming shortened V by 3 bases and J by 3 bases, and 12 bases separated the two germline ends. The CDR3 sequence is 15 residues long. The CDR3 loop reads CAISDEGRGKNIQYF. CDR3 sequence (DNA): TGTGCCATCAGTGACGAGGGGCGCGGCAAAAACATTCAGTACTTC.

The sample holds a few counts of this clone. Other DNA sequences of this sample code for an identical CDR3. The chain joins TRBV7-2 to TRBJ1-2, with unresolved D. The germline V gene has CDR1 SGHTA and CDR2 FQGNSA. V lost 1 base to trimming and J lost 5 bases, with 5 bases between them. CDR3 length: 12 amino acids. The CDR3 region has the DNA TGTGCCAGCAGCTTAGAGGGTTATGGCTACACCTTC. It codes for CASSLEGYGYTF.

In this sample, this clone turned up a few times. V is TRBV7-2 and J is TRBJ2-3; no definite D call. Germline CDR1 and CDR2: SGHTA and FQGNSA. The CDR3 is made up of 12 amino acids. Between the trimmed V and J ends, which lost 2 bases and 4 bases, there was a span of 4 bases. The chain's CDR3 is CASSLYPDTQYF. In DNA form, the CDR3 reads TGTGCCAGCAGCTTATACCCAGATACGCAGTATTTT.

The sample holds a few counts of this clone. V and J are TRBV5-1 and TRBJ2-3, with no clear D. The V gene's germline CDR1 is SGHRS and CDR2 YFSETQ. V lost 0 bases and J 4 bases, leaving 6 bases between the germline ends. The CDR3 has 13 amino acids. Here the CDR3 DNA reads TGCGCCAGCAGCTTGGAGGCAGCAGATACGCAGTATTTT. Amino acid sequence: CASSLEAADTQYF.

This clone was observed a handful of times. V usage is TRBV30 and J usage is TRBJ2-1, with 10 bases lining up with TRBD2. From germline, CDR1 is GTSNPN and CDR2 SVGIG (reference sequence). V lost 0 bases to trimming and J lost 9 bases; unmatched junction nucleotides: 2. The CDR3 totals 13 residues. The CDR3 loop reads CAWSVAGGTEQFF. The DNA of the CDR3 is TGTGCCTGGAGTGTAGCGGGGGGGACTGAGCAGTTCTTC. The full variable domain, rest sourced from reference TRBV30 and TRBJ2-1, is SQTIHQWPATLVQPVGSPLSLECTVEGTSNPNLYWYRQAAGRGLQLLFYSVGIGQISSEVPQNLSASRPQDRQFILSSKKLLLSDSGFYLCAWSVAGGTEQFFGPGTRLTVL.

A few counts support this clone. The rearrangement uses TRBV7-2 and TRBJ2-1, with 10 bases that match TRBD1. Germline loops: CDR1 SGHTA, CDR2 FQGNSA. This CDR3 is built from 14 residues. J was trimmed by 9 bases and V by 5 bases; bases with no gene match: 7. CDR3 sequence reads: CASSPGTGVGEQFF. CDR3 DNA: TGTGCCAGCAGCCCTGGGACAGGGGTTGGTGAGCAGTTCTTC.

V gene TRBV7-9 combines with J gene TRBJ1-1, with D maybe TRBD1 (5 bases). Trimming pared 1 base from V and 0 bases from J, leaving 9 bases between. Germline values: CDR1 SEHNR, CDR2 FQNEAQ (reference sequence). This CDR3 region has 15 residues. CDR3 bases: TGTGCCAGCAGCTTAGGGGGCGACATGAACACTGAAGCTTTCTTT. This codes for CASSLGGDMNTEAFF. Using reference TRBV7-9 and TRBJ1-1 for the parts outside the CDR3, the full variable domain is DTGVSQNPRHKITKRGQNVTFRCDPISEHNRLYWYRQTLGQGPEFLTYFQNEAQLEKSRLLSDRFSAERPKGSFSTLEIQRTEQGDSAMYLCASSLGGDMNTEAFFGQGTRLTVV.

The chain uses TRBV7-2 and TRBJ2-2, with TRBD1 identical over 8 bases. The CDR3 sequence is 13 residues long. The junction had 8 bases not matched to a gene; V was cut back by 3 bases and J by 14 bases. The germline CDR1 and CDR2 sequences are SGHTA and FQGNSA. The CDR3 spells CASSLSGGTGLFF. Here the CDR3 DNA reads TGTGCCAGCAGCTTGTCAGGGGGCACCGGCCTGTTTTTT.

The chain couples TRBV13 to TRBJ2-7, with a possible D match to TRBD2 (5 bases). The CDR3 covers 15 residues. Per germline, CDR1 PRHDT and CDR2 FYEKMQ (reference sequence). Trimming pared 5 bases from V and 3 bases from J, leaving 17 bases between. The CDR3 DNA reads TGTGCCAGCAGCCACCAGGCTCCGAGGGACTACGAGCAGTACTTC. Amino acid sequence: CASSHQAPRDYEQYF.

The chain is built from TRBV25-1 and TRBJ1-5; no definite D call. V shed 1 base and J shed 7 bases, with 8 bases lying between them. The germline CDR1 and CDR2 sequences are MGHDK and SYGVNS. The CDR3 totals 13 residues. The CDR3 DNA reads as TGTGCCAGCAGTGAATGGAAAGGCCAGCCCCAGCATTTT. Translated, it gives CASSEWKGQPQHF. Complete variable domain (other parts from reference TRBV25-1 and TRBJ1-5): EADIYQTPRYLVIGTGKKITLECSQTMGHDKMYWYQQDPGMELHLIHYSYGVNSTEKGDLSSESTVSRIRTEHFPLTLESARPSHTSQYLCASSEWKGQPQHFGDGTRLSIL.

This rearrangement joins TRBV5-4 to TRBJ1-2, with D uncertain. The CDR3 covers 13 residues. CDR1 is SGHNT and CDR2 is YYREEE in the germline V gene (reference sequence). Trimming took off 5 bases at V and 8 bases at J, with 16 bases between the two ends. The CDR3 sequence: CASRRGEIRGYTF. CDR3 nucleotides: TGTGCCAGCAGAAGAGGAGAAATCCGGGGCTACACCTTC.

The V gene is TRBV11-1, the J gene TRBJ2-7; D perhaps matches TRBD2 (5 bases). V was clipped by 3 bases and J by 0 bases, with 12 bases between them. Germline loops: CDR1 SGHAT, CDR2 FQDESV (reference sequence). The CDR3 length is 15 residues. The chain's CDR3 is CASSFEGQSSYEQYF. The DNA for the CDR3 is TGTGCCAGCAGCTTCGAGGGCCAGAGCTCCTACGAGCAGTACTTC.

This clone has just a few counts. The genes are TRBV5-1 and TRBJ2-7; possibly TRBD2 for D (6 bases). This CDR3 is 17 amino acids long. Germline CDR1 reads SGHRS; CDR2 reads YFSETQ. Trimming pared 0 bases from V and 1 base from J, leaving 17 bases between. CDR3 amino acids: CASSLARGSSESYEQYF. The CDR3 DNA sequence: TGCGCCAGCAGCTTGGCCCGGGGGAGCTCGGAGTCCTACGAGCAGTACTTC.

This rearrangement joins TRBV5-1 to TRBJ2-5; TRBD1 might be the D (6 bases). Trimming stripped 3 bases from V and 5 bases from J, with 11 bases between. Germline V gene lookup returns CDR1 SGHRS and CDR2 YFSETQ. The CDR3 has 13 amino acids. The CDR3 here is CASSSGQRETQYF. The CDR3 nucleotides read TGCGCCAGCAGCTCTGGACAGCGGGAGACCCAGTACTTC.

This clone was seen only a few times. One end of the junction is discordant with germline, which a read error may explain. This chain joins TRBV29-1 and TRBJ1-4, with D maybe TRBD1 (6 bases). In germline, CDR1 is SQVTM, CDR2 ANQGSEA. This CDR3 spans 16 amino acids. CDR3 nucleotide sequence: TGCAGCGCTGAAGCAAGATCCGGGGGGGCGCAGGAAAAACTGTTTTTT. Its protein product is CSAEARSGGAQEKLFF.

This chain connects TRBV6-6 to TRBJ1-5; D gene unclear. CDR1 is MNHNY, CDR2 SVGAGI, per germline (reference sequence). Trimming stripped 5 bases from V and 4 bases from J, with 6 bases between. This CDR3 is built from 12 residues. This CDR3 reads CASSRRNQPQHF. CDR3 coding DNA: TGTGCCAGCAGTCGACGTAATCAGCCCCAGCATTTT.

The rearrangement joins TRBV30 to TRBJ2-2, with D possibly TRBD2 on 5 matching bases. The V gene's germline CDR1 is GTSNPN and CDR2 SVGIG (reference sequence). CDR3 size: 15 residues. The V end lost 2 bases, the J end lost 4 bases, and 14 bases lay between the germline ends. CDR3 bases: TGTGCCTGGAGTTCCCGTACGGCGGGCACCGGGGAGCTGTTTTTT. Its protein product is CAWSSRTAGTGELFF.

The chain joins TRBV6-5 to TRBJ1-3, with 7 bases lining up with TRBD1. Germline lookup yields CDR1 MNHEY and CDR2 SVGAGI. After removal of 5 bases from V and 1 base from J, the junction contained 2 bases not matched to a gene. The CDR3 extends over 14 amino acids. CDR3 sequence: CASSATGSGNTIYF. CDR3 nucleotide sequence: TGTGCCAGCAGTGCGACAGGGTCTGGAAACACCATATATTTT.

This clone came up a few times. The V call is TRBV18, the J call TRBJ2-1; TRBD1 agrees at 10 bases. CDR1 is KGHSH and CDR2 is LQKENI in the germline V gene. This CDR3 has 14 residues. Losses at the gene ends were 4 bases for V and 8 bases for J; bases not matched to a gene: 5. CDR3 in amino acids: CASSQGQGIYEQFF. The CDR3 nucleotides are TGTGCCAGCTCACAGGGACAGGGGATCTATGAGCAGTTCTTC. Filled out from reference TRBV18 and TRBJ2-1, the complete variable domain reads NAGVMQNPRHLVRRRGQEARLRCSPMKGHSHVYWYRQLPEEGLKFMVYLQKENIIDESGMPKERFSAEFPKEGPSILRIQQVVRGDSAAYFCASSQGQGIYEQFFGPGTRLTVL.